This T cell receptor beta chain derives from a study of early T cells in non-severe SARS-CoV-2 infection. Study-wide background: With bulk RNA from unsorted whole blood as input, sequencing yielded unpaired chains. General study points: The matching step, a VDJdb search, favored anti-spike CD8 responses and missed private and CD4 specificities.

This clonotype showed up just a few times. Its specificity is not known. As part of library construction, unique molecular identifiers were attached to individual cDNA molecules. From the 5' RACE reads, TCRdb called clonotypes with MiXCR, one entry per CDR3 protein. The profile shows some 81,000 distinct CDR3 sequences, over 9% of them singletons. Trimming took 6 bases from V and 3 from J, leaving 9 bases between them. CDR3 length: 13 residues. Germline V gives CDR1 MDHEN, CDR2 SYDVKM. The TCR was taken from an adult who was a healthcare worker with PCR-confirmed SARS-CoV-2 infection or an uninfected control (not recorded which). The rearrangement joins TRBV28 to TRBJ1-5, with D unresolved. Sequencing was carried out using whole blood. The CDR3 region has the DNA TGTGCCAGCAGATTAGAATACAATCAGCCCCAGCATTTT. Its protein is CASRLEYNQPQHF. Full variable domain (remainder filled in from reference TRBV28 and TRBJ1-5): DVKVTQSSRYLVKRTGEKVFLECVQDMDHENMFWYRQDPGLGLRLIYFSYDVKMKEKGDIPEGYSVSREKKERFSLILESASTNQTSMYLCASRLEYNQPQHFGDGTRLSIL.